This TCR beta chain was sequenced during a study of shared clonotypes between healthy human individuals. Note on this clone: The antigen is not known.

Overall study results and limits: Between a few donors, naive CD4 clonotypes were shared at a level of about 5%.

Deep level was the assay's run setting. Produced via immunoSEQ multiplex PCR; TCRdb's table is partial and in-frame only. The sample includes a few million clones, nearly 97% of them seen just once. This TCR was sampled from a man aged 18 to 30 in good health. Sequences were obtained from naive CD4+ T cells sorted from blood. Subset: CD45RA+ positively selected.

The CDR3 region has the DNA TGTGCCAGTAGTATGGGGACGGTCGGCTCACCCCTCCACTTT. Its translation: CASSMGTVGSPLHF. The V and J genes are TRBV19 and TRBJ1-6; D is perhaps TRBD1 (5 bases). The CDR3 runs 14 residues. Trimming cost V 3 bases and J 10 bases, with 13 bases left between them. Per germline, CDR1 LNHDA and CDR2 SQIVND (reference sequence).